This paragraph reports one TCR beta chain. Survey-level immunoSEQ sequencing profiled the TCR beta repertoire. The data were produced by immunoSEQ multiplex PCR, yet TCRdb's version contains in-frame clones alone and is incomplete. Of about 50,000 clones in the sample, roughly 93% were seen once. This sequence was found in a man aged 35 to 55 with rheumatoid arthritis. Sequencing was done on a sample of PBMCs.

This CDR3 is CASTSYPQGSLDTQYF. CDR3 DNA: TGTGCCAGCACCTCATACCCACAGGGCAGTTTGGATACGCAGTATTTT. V gene TRBV21-1 combines with J gene TRBJ2-3; TRBD1, the table's D call, was not compared with the DNA. TRBV21-1 has pseudogene status. This CDR3 comprises 16 residues.